The T cell receptor beta chain described here comes from a study of metastatic and nonmetastatic thyroid tumors. Whole-study context: The authors compared repertoires across blood and tumor or nodule tissue from malignant and benign thyroid patients.

Original handling: Clinicopathological groups of papillary thyroid cancer showed CDR3 differences that were used to build a distant-metastasis classifier. TCRdb reanalyzed the PCR reads via MiXCR. TCRdb, not the original authors, processed these V and J calls. The sample contains 65,000 to 70,000 clones, 14% of which appear only once. The CDR3 is 13 amino acids. V lost 6 bases and J lost 4; bases outside the gene matches: 6. Germline assignment: CDR1 DFQATT and CDR2 SNEGSKA (reference sequence). The table lists this clone with many counts. The antigen is unknown. All patients reached thyroid surgery having received no treatment beforehand. Study-level results: According to reports, the diversity of TCR beta was significantly higher in malignant thyroid tumors than in benign nodules, and this held in both blood and tumor samples.

The sample was blood. This clonotype was obtained from a male donor with papillary thyroid cancer or a benign thyroid nodule (not recorded which). Some clones in this sample may be carry-over from other donors' samples. The J gene is TRBJ1-2, the V gene TRBV20-1; 9 bases agree with TRBD1. CDR3: CSAVLDRGYGYTF. In DNA form, the CDR3 reads TGCAGTGCAGTCCTGGACAGGGGCTATGGCTACACCTTC.